The rows below give T cell receptor beta chains drawn from one sample of a study of blood T cell repertoires in COVID-19. Assay: immunoSEQ multiplex PCR; the TCRdb copy retains only in-frame clones and omits some. The sample has about 190,000 clones, roughly 79% seen once. Sequencing used peripheral blood. Receptors originate from a man aged 60 to 69 with active or convalescent COVID-19. Both conserved end residues are part of each CDR3. Fields, in order: D gene, clone size, J gene, V gene, CDR3 protein, CDR3 DNA. A D gene is named only where the DNA matches it firmly. Size is omitted from some rows. Given values are once, few, many or a class for expanded clones.

>-|-|TRBJ2-3|TRBV6-2/TRBV6-3
CASSYSTGMADTQYF
TGTGCCAGCAGTTACTCGACGGGAATGGCAGATACGCAGTATTTT
>-|-|TRBJ1-2|TRBV10-3
CAISRPGEDYGYTF
TGTGCCATCAGTCGTCCGGGGGAAGACTATGGCTACACCTTC
>-|-|TRBJ2-3|TRBV5-1
CASSSPWGQADTQYF
TGCGCCAGCAGCTCCCCATGGGGGCAGGCAGATACGCAGTATTTT
>-|-|TRBJ2-5|TRBV29-1
CSVATDEYSETQYF
TGCAGCGTTGCGACAGATGAATACTCGGAGACCCAGTACTTC
>-|once|TRBJ2-7|TRBV6-5
CASSRTRYEQYF
TGTGCCAGCAGCCGAACACGATACGAGCAGTACTTC
>-|-|TRBJ1-6|TRBV18
CASSPYSQGSSYNSPLHF
TGTGCCAGCTCACCTTACAGCCAAGGAAGCTCCTATAATTCACCCCTCCACTTT
>TRBD1|-|TRBJ1-1|TRBV12-5
CASGDREEGTEAFF
TGTGCTAGTGGGGACAGGGAAGAAGGTACTGAAGCTTTCTTT
>-|-|TRBJ1-4|TRBV2
CASHLRDEKLFF
TGTGCCAGCCACCTGCGGGATGAAAAACTGTTTTTT
>-|-|TRBJ2-2|TRBV7-9
CASSSPEGAGELFF
TGTGCCAGCAGCTCCCCCGAGGGGGCCGGGGAGCTGTTTTTT
>TRBD1|once|TRBJ1-4|TRBV3-1/TRBV3-2
CASSPRDRGRKLFF
TGTGCCAGCAGCCCTCGGGACAGGGGTCGAAAACTGTTTTTT
>-|-|TRBJ2-1|TRBV20-1
CSAREAFEQFF
TGCAGTGCTAGAGAAGCCTTTGAGCAGTTCTTC
>-|-|TRBJ2-1|TRBV6-1
CASSETPGLLYNEQFF
TGTGCCAGCAGTGAAACCCCGGGACTCCTCTACAATGAGCAGTTCTTC
>TRBD2|-|TRBJ2-1|TRBV5-6
CASSTPGLAGGPRNNEQFF
TGTGCCAGCAGCACCCCGGGACTAGCGGGAGGGCCTAGGAACAATGAGCAGTTCTTC
>TRBD1|-|TRBJ2-1|TRBV19
CASSAGTGAWDEQFF
TGTGCCAGTAGTGCCGGGACAGGGGCCTGGGATGAGCAGTTCTTC
>TRBD1|-|TRBJ1-5|TRBV7-8
CASSLEGTGSNQPQHF
TGTGCCAGCAGCTTAGAGGGGACAGGGAGCAATCAGCCCCAGCATTTT
>TRBD1|-|TRBJ1-5|TRBV7-2
CASSFDRDQPQHF
TGTGCCAGCAGCTTCGACAGGGATCAGCCCCAGCATTTT
>TRBD1|-|TRBJ1-1|TRBV15
CATSRKQGSEAFF
TGTGCCACCAGCAGAAAACAGGGGTCTGAAGCTTTCTTT
>-|-|TRBJ2-3|TRBV7-2
CASSPSRTPRDTQYF
TGTGCCAGCAGCCCTTCCAGGACACCACGGGATACGCAGTATTTT
>-|-|TRBJ1-5|TRBV24-1
CATSDLATRQPQHF
TGTGCCACCAGTGATTTGGCGACGAGGCAGCCCCAGCATTTT
>TRBD2|once|TRBJ2-7|TRBV27
CASSLISGRALYEQYF
TGTGCCAGCAGTTTGATTAGCGGGAGGGCCCTCTACGAGCAGTACTTC
>-|-|TRBJ1-1|TRBV4-3
CASSQVGGTEAFF
TGCGCCAGCAGCCAAGTGGGGGGCACTGAAGCTTTCTTT
>TRBD2|-|TRBJ2-5|TRBV3-1/TRBV3-2
CASSQTYSGRPQETQYF
TGTGCCAGCAGCCAAACCTATAGCGGGAGGCCCCAAGAGACCCAGTACTTC
>-|-|TRBJ2-5|TRBV2
CASSVAGETQYF
TGTGCCAGCTCGGTAGCTGGAGAGACCCAGTACTTC
>-|-|TRBJ2-1|TRBV11-3
CASSLDFSDEQFF
TGTGCCAGCAGCTTAGATTTCTCAGATGAGCAGTTCTTC
>TRBD2|few|TRBJ2-3|TRBV29-1
CSVEDELAGTDTQYF
TGCAGCGTTGAAGATGAACTAGCGGGAACAGATACGCAGTATTTT
>-|-|TRBJ1-2|TRBV5-1
CASSLSGAVSGEGYTF
TGCGCCAGCAGCTTAAGCGGTGCAGTGAGTGGCGAAGGCTACACCTTC
>TRBD1|-|TRBJ2-7|TRBV6-5
CASRSGQGAYEQYF
TGTGCCAGCAGATCGGGACAGGGGGCCTACGAGCAGTACTTC
>-|-|TRBJ1-5|TRBV7-2
CASSLAGRAGHNQPQHF
TGTGCCAGCAGCTTAGCGGGGAGGGCAGGGCACAATCAGCCCCAGCATTTT
>-|-|TRBJ2-2|TRBV11-2
CASSRSRLVDTGELFF
TGTGCCAGCAGCCGCTCACGACTAGTCGACACCGGGGAGCTGTTTTTT
>TRBD2|-|TRBJ2-5|TRBV5-6
CASSLKGLATQYF
TGTGCCAGCAGCTTGAAAGGACTAGCGACCCAGTACTTC
>-|-|TRBJ1-1|TRBV29-1
CSVERRSGEEAFF
TGCAGCGTTGAAAGACGGTCAGGGGAGGAAGCTTTCTTT
>TRBD1|-|TRBJ1-1|TRBV5-4
CASSPKGANTEAFF
TGTGCCAGCAGCCCCAAGGGGGCGAACACTGAAGCTTTCTTT
>-|-|TRBJ1-1|TRBV28
CASSFMTPRGTEAFF
TGTGCCAGCAGTTTCATGACACCCCGGGGGACTGAAGCTTTCTTT
>-|-|TRBJ2-3|TRBV7-9
CASSPGTYTDTQYF
TGTGCCAGCAGTCCCGGGACTTACACAGATACGCAGTATTTT
>-|-|TRBJ2-5|TRBV18
CASSPRQTQETQYF
TGTGCCAGCTCACCACGACAGACCCAAGAGACCCAGTACTTC
>-|-|TRBJ2-1|TRBV28
CASSPLGNNEQFF
TGTGCCAGCAGCCCCCTAGGTAACAATGAGCAGTTCTTC
>-|-|TRBJ2-1|TRBV27
CASSLPNRGYNEQFF
TGTGCCAGCAGTTTACCCAACCGGGGTTACAATGAGCAGTTCTTC